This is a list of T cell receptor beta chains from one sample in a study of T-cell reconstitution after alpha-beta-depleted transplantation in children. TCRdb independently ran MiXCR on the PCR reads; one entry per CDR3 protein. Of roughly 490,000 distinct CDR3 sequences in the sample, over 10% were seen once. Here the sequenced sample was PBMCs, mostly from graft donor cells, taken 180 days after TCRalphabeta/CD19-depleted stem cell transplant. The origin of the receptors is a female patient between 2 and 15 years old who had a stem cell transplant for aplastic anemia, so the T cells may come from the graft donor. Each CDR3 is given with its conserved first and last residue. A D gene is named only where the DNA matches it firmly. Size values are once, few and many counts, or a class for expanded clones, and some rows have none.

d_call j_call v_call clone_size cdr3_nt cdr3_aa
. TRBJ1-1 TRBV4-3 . TGCGCCAGCAGCTGGAACCAGGAACGCACTGAAGCTTTCTTT CASSWNQERTEAFF
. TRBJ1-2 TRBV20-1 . TGCAGTGCCTTAGGTAGAGCTAACTATGGCTACACCTTC CSALGRANYGYTF
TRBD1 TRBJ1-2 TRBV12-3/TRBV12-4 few TGTGCCAGCATTAGACGGGGACAGGGGGCGCATGGCTACACCTTC CASIRRGQGAHGYTF
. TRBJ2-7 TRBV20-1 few TGCAGTGCTTACGCAAACTACGAGCAGTACTTC CSAYANYEQYF
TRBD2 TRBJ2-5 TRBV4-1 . TGCGCCAGCAGCCAAGAAGTTGGTGTGGGACTAGCGGGAGGGCCGGTAGAGACCCAGTACTTC CASSQEVGVGLAGGPVETQYF
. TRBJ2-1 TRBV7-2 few TGTGCCAGCAGTTTTAGCAGGGCAGATGAGCAGTTCTTC CASSFSRADEQFF
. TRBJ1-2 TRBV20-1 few TGCAGTGCTAGAAGGGGACGCGACTATGGCTACACCTTC CSARRGRDYGYTF
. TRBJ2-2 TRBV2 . TGTGCCAGCAGTGAAAGGACAGCGAACACCGGGGAGCTGTTTTTT CASSERTANTGELFF
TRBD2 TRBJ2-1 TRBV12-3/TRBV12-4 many TGTGCCAGCAGGGGGACTAGCGACTCCTACAATGAGCAGTTCTTC CASRGTSDSYNEQFF
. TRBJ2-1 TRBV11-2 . TGTGCCAGCGGAAAATGGGTGGGGGACTCAACCGCCAATGAGCAGTTCTTC CASGKWVGDSTANEQFF
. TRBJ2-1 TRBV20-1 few TGCAGTGCTATCAGCCCCCGGGGATACAATGAGCAGTTCTTC CSAISPRGYNEQFF
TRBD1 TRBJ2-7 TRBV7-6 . TGTGCCAGCAGCTTCGGGACAGTCTACGAGCAGTACTTC CASSFGTVYEQYF
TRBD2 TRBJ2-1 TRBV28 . TGTGCCAGCAGTTCAACTTTTATAGCGGGGGGATCCTACAATGAGCAGTTCTTC CASSSTFIAGGSYNEQFF
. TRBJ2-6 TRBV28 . TGTGCCAGCAGCCTTATGTGGGGAGCCGGGGCCAACGTCCTGACTTTC CASSLMWGAGANVLTF
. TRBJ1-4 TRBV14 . TGTGCCAGCAGCCAGCCGGGAGACGCAACTAATGAAAAACTGTTTTTT CASSQPGDATNEKLFF
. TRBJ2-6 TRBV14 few TGTGCCAGCAGCCAAGATTGGGGGCCAGGGGCCAACGTCCTGACTTTC CASSQDWGPGANVLTF
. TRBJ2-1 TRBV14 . TGTGCCAGCAGACCCACGGCCGGACGTATTTTGGATGAGCAGTTCTTC CASRPTAGRILDEQFF
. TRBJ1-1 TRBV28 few TGTGCCACGTATTTGGATGACACTGAAGCTTTCTTT CATYLDDTEAFF
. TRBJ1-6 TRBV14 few TGTGCCAGCAGCCAAAGACAGGATTCACCCCTCCACTTT CASSQRQDSPLHF
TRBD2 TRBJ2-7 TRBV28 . TGTGCCAGCAGTTTAAGTCGGGAGGTGTCCTACGAGCAGTACTTC CASSLSREVSYEQYF
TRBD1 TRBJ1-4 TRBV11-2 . TGTGCCAGCAGCTTAGTACCGCTGACAGGGGGTAATGAAAAACTGTTTTTT CASSLVPLTGGNEKLFF
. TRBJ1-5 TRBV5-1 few TGCGCCAGCAGCAGGGTAGGGGGCAATCAGCCCCAGCATTTT CASSRVGGNQPQHF
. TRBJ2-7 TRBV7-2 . TGTGCCAGCAGCTTAATGGGCCAGGGTTGGTACGAGCAGTACTTC CASSLMGQGWYEQYF
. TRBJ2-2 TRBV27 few TGTGCCAGCAGTTTACTGGGGGCGCTCCCCGGGGAGCTGTTTTTT CASSLLGALPGELFF
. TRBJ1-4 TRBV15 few TGTGCCACCAGCAGAGATCCAGGCCAGATTAATGAAAAACTGTTTTTT CATSRDPGQINEKLFF
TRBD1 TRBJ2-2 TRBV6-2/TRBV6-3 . TGTGCCAGCACGGGACAGGGGGCGCGTTCACTCACCGGGGAGCTGTTTTTT CASTGQGARSLTGELFF
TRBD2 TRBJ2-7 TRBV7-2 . TGTGCCAGCAGCTTAGCAGGACTAGCGGGGGAGCAGTACTTC CASSLAGLAGEQYF
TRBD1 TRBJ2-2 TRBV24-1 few TGTGCCACCAGTGATGGCGACAGGGGGCGAACCGGGGAGCTGTTTTTT CATSDGDRGRTGELFF
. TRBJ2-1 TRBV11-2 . TGTGCCAGCAGCGGATCCGGGACGATCTCCTACAATGAGCAGTTCTTC CASSGSGTISYNEQFF
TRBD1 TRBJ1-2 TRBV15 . TGTGCCACCAGCAGAGAGGGGGACAGAGGTGGCTACACCTTC CATSREGDRGGYTF
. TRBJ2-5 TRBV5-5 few TGTGCCAGCAGCTTTTGGGGGAAAGAGACCCAGTACTTC CASSFWGKETQYF
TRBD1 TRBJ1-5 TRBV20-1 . TGCAGTGCTACGAGGACAGGGGGCCACTATCAGCCCCAGCATTTT CSATRTGGHYQPQHF
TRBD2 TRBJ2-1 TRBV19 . TGTGCCAGTAGAGAGGGAGCGGGGGAGCAGTTCTTC CASREGAGEQFF
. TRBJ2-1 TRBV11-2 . TGTGCCAGCAGCGGCCTTAGCGGATACAATGAGCAGTTCTTC CASSGLSGYNEQFF
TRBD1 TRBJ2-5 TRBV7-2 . TGTGCCAGCAGCCACGACAGGGGGCGAGAGACCCAGTACTTC CASSHDRGRETQYF
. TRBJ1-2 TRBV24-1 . TGTGCCACCAGTGATCCTCGTACAGCATCCTATGGCTACACCTTC CATSDPRTASYGYTF
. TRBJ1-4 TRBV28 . TGTGCCAGCAGTTTTAGGGAAAAACTGTTTTTT CASSFREKLFF
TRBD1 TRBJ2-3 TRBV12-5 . TGTGCTAGTGGTTTGGCGCGGACAGGTACATTTCAGACAGATACGCAGTATTTT CASGLARTGTFQTDTQYF
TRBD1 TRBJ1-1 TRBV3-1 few TGTGCCAGCAGCGGACAGGTGAACACTGAAGCTTTCTTT CASSGQVNTEAFF
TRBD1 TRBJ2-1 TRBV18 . TGTGCCAGCTCAGGGACAGGGCCGTCCTACAATGAGCAGTTCTTC CASSGTGPSYNEQFF
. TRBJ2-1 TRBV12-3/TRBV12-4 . TGTGCCAGCAGTTTTAAGGACAGATACAATGAGCAGTTCTTC CASSFKDRYNEQFF
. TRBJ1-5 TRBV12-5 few TGTGCTACCTCGCAGGGATCCCAGCCCCAGCATTTT CATSQGSQPQHF
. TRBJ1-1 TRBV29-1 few TGCAGCGTTCTTAACCTCCGGGAGGACACTGAAGCTTTCTTT CSVLNLREDTEAFF
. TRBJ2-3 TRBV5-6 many TGTGCCAGCAGCTTGGCCAGGTTCACAGATACGCAGTATTTT CASSLARFTDTQYF
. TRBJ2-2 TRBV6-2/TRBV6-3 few TGTGCCAGCAGTTACCCGACTACAGGGCTGTTTTTT CASSYPTTGLFF
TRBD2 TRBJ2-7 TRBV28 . TGTGCCAGCAGTTTCCCCCTCGTGCTAGCGGTAGGACCATCCTACGAGCAGTACTTC CASSFPLVLAVGPSYEQYF
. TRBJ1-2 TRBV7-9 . TGTGCCAGCAGCTCCCCCCTTGTGACAAATGGCTACACCTTC CASSSPLVTNGYTF
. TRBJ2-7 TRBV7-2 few TGTGCCAGCAGCTTAGCAGACTCCTTCTCCTACGAGCAGTACTTC CASSLADSFSYEQYF
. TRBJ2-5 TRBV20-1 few TGCAGTGCTACTCCGACAGTCTATCTTGAGACCCAGTACTTC CSATPTVYLETQYF
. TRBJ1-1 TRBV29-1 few TGCAGCGTTGAACACGGGACCGCTGCCACTGAAGCTTTCTTT CSVEHGTAATEAFF
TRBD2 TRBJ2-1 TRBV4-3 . TGCGCCAGCAGCCCCAGCCTTCTAGCGGGAGTGGCCAATGAGCAGTTCTTC CASSPSLLAGVANEQFF
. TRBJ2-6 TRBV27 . TGTGCCAGCAGTTTAAGATACACTGGGGCCAACGTCCTGACTTTC CASSLRYTGANVLTF
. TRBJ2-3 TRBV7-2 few TGTGCCAGCCAGAGTCGTGGAGGGGGGGCAGATACGCAGTATTTT CASQSRGGGADTQYF
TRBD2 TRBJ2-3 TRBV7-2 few TGTGCCAGCAGACCTAGCGGGAGTAGGCAAGATACGCAGTATTTT CASRPSGSRQDTQYF